This T cell receptor (beta chain) was sequenced for a study of T cells in Graves' hyperthyroidism and ophthalmopathy. The overall study: Any treatment followed the collection of peripheral blood at initial diagnosis. Findings of the study overall: The model predicted ophthalmopathy a median approximately 6 months before onset.

RNA transcripts yielded amplified TCR beta CDR3 regions. Carried out on the TCR CDR3, a first-round RT-PCR used the HTBI primer set. TCRdb reprocessed the multiplex PCR reads with MiXCR, giving one entry per CDR3 protein. The sample includes around 350,000 distinct CDR3 sequences, approximately 19% of them seen just once. The CDR3 totals 15 residues. V shed 2 bases and J shed 2 bases, with 13 bases lying between them. The germline V gene encodes CDR1 MNHEY and CDR2 SMNVEV (reference sequence). Those patients with uncontrolled infection, other autoimmune disease, pregnancy or lactation were excluded. Out of over 9 ml of fresh peripheral blood came the PBMCs. This clonotype was recorded a few times. The antigen remains undetermined.

The source material was blood. The chain combines TRBV27 with TRBJ2-7; a weak D match, TRBD1 (5 bases). This TCR came from a woman under 30 with Graves' hyperthyroidism. CDR3 region: CASSLILGAPYEQYF. The CDR3 nucleotides are TGTGCCAGCAGTTTAATCCTTGGGGCCCCCTACGAGCAGTACTTC.